This T cell receptor beta chain was identified in a study of cytomegalovirus exposure and HLA in healthy donors. Regarding the study as a whole: Accurate prediction of most subjects' HLA-A and HLA-B alleles from TCR beta sequences was reported. The authors later found most CMV-associated TCR beta chains appeared HLA-restricted. The classifier was said to identify cytomegalovirus status with high specificity and sensitivity.

A multiplex PCR was run with 60 Vbeta primers and 13 Jbeta primers. Clones were read by immunoSEQ multiplex PCR, and TCRdb kept only the in-frame ones, dropping some. Of 150,000 to 200,000 clones listed, approximately 84% are singletons. The germline gives CDR1 MGHRA, CDR2 YSYEKL. This CDR3 has 12 residues. The V and J ends lost 1 base and 9 bases respectively, with 9 bases between them. Concerning this clone itself: What it recognizes is unknown.

The sequence was obtained from a girl under 18 in good health and CMV-seropositive. The chain is built from TRBV4-1 and TRBJ1-1, with TRBD1 as a possible D gene (5 bases). Sample: PBMCs. CDR3 region: CASSQGGTKAFF. The CDR3 DNA is TGCGCCAGCAGCCAAGGGGGGACTAAAGCTTTCTTT.